Listed below are T cell receptor beta chains from one sample, sequenced in a study of cytomegalovirus exposure and HLA in healthy donors. This table comes from immunoSEQ multiplex PCR, and its TCRdb copy is limited to in-frame clones, with some not included. The sample contains 50,000 or so clones, roughly nine tenths of which appear only once. The material sequenced was PBMCs. Receptor source: a woman between 25 and 40 years old in good health and CMV-seronegative. Each CDR3 is given with its conserved first and last residue. Fields, in order: D gene, clone size, V gene, J gene, CDR3 protein, CDR3 DNA. The D gene is left open where the match is weak. Clone size is given for some rows only: seen once, a few or many times, or a class if the clone is expanded.

d_gene: TRBD2; abundance: NA; v_gene: TRBV18; j_gene: TRBJ2-1; CDR3aa: CASSPDGLAGREQFF; CDR3nt: TGTGCCAGCTCACCCGACGGACTAGCGGGAAGGGAGCAGTTCTTC
d_gene: NA; abundance: NA; v_gene: TRBV11-1; j_gene: TRBJ1-2; CDR3aa: CASSFENGANYGYTF; CDR3nt: TGTGCCAGCAGCTTTGAAAACGGAGCTAACTATGGCTACACCTTC
d_gene: NA; abundance: NA; v_gene: TRBV12-2; j_gene: TRBJ2-5; CDR3aa: CASRLDRAYQETQYF; CDR3nt: TGTGCAAGTCGATTGGACAGGGCATACCAAGAGACCCAGTACTTC
d_gene: NA; abundance: NA; v_gene: TRBV7-9; j_gene: TRBJ2-1; CDR3aa: CASSTGTLRLSYNEQFF; CDR3nt: TGTGCCAGCAGCACGGGGACACTCCGACTCTCCTACAATGAGCAGTTCTTC
d_gene: NA; abundance: NA; v_gene: TRBV25-1; j_gene: TRBJ2-1; CDR3aa: CASSDYRQAIYNEQFF; CDR3nt: TGTGCCAGCAGCGACTATAGACAGGCCATTTACAATGAGCAGTTCTTC
d_gene: NA; abundance: NA; v_gene: TRBV5-1; j_gene: TRBJ2-2; CDR3aa: CASSPGLRADTGELFF; CDR3nt: TGCGCCAGCAGCCCAGGGTTGCGTGCGGACACCGGGGAGCTGTTTTTT
d_gene: TRBD2; abundance: few; v_gene: TRBV4-1; j_gene: TRBJ2-2; CDR3aa: CASSPSGSNTGELFF; CDR3nt: TGCGCCAGCAGTCCTAGCGGATCGAACACCGGGGAGCTGTTTTTT
d_gene: NA; abundance: NA; v_gene: TRBV27; j_gene: TRBJ2-7; CDR3aa: CASSLVPSDSYEQYF; CDR3nt: TGTGCCAGCAGTTTAGTCCCTTCAGACTCCTACGAGCAGTACTTC
d_gene: NA; abundance: NA; v_gene: TRBV27; j_gene: TRBJ2-2; CDR3aa: CASSPPGLKPGELFF; CDR3nt: TGTGCCAGCAGTCCTCCGGGACTGAAACCCGGGGAGCTGTTTTTT
d_gene: TRBD1; abundance: NA; v_gene: TRBV27; j_gene: TRBJ2-3; CDR3aa: CASSLGTGPDTQYF; CDR3nt: TGTGCCAGCAGTCTAGGGACAGGCCCGGATACGCAGTATTTT
d_gene: NA; abundance: NA; v_gene: TRBV6-4; j_gene: TRBJ2-3; CDR3aa: CASSDSGADNTQYF; CDR3nt: TGTGCCAGCAGTGACTCTGGGGCGGATAATACGCAGTATTTT
d_gene: NA; abundance: NA; v_gene: TRBV5-6; j_gene: TRBJ1-2; CDR3aa: CASSLGQVIAYGYTF; CDR3nt: TGTGCCAGCAGCTTGGGACAGGTTATCGCCTATGGCTACACCTTC
d_gene: NA; abundance: NA; v_gene: TRBV28; j_gene: TRBJ1-5; CDR3aa: CASSFSLGFQPQHF; CDR3nt: TGTGCCAGCAGTTTTAGTCTGGGCTTTCAGCCCCAGCATTTT
d_gene: TRBD2; abundance: NA; v_gene: TRBV9; j_gene: TRBJ2-2; CDR3aa: CASSVIAGGNGELFF; CDR3nt: TGTGCCAGCAGCGTTATAGCGGGAGGGAACGGGGAGCTGTTTTTT
d_gene: NA; abundance: once; v_gene: TRBV11-3; j_gene: TRBJ2-7; CDR3aa: CASSTGPRTYEQYF; CDR3nt: TGTGCCAGCAGCACAGGACCGAGGACCTACGAGCAGTACTTC
d_gene: TRBD2; abundance: NA; v_gene: TRBV5-1; j_gene: TRBJ2-3; CDR3aa: CASSSGTRDTDTQYF; CDR3nt: TGCGCCAGCAGTTCCGGGACTAGAGACACAGATACGCAGTATTTT
d_gene: TRBD2; abundance: NA; v_gene: TRBV27; j_gene: TRBJ2-1; CDR3aa: CASTQTSGRFVEQFF; CDR3nt: TGTGCCAGCACCCAGACTAGCGGGAGATTTGTTGAGCAGTTCTTC
d_gene: TRBD1; abundance: NA; v_gene: TRBV19; j_gene: TRBJ1-2; CDR3aa: CASTRDRGNYGYTF; CDR3nt: TGTGCCAGTACCCGGGACAGGGGTAACTATGGCTACACCTTC
d_gene: NA; abundance: NA; v_gene: TRBV6-6; j_gene: TRBJ2-1; CDR3aa: CASSYSRVYNEQFF; CDR3nt: TGTGCCAGCAGTTACTCGAGGGTCTACAATGAGCAGTTCTTC
d_gene: TRBD1; abundance: NA; v_gene: TRBV28; j_gene: TRBJ2-1; CDR3aa: CASSLLGQGAGALKQFF; CDR3nt: TGTGCCAGCAGTTTATTAGGACAGGGGGCTGGTGCTCTGAAGCAGTTCTTC
d_gene: NA; abundance: few; v_gene: TRBV4-2; j_gene: TRBJ2-7; CDR3aa: CASSQELTGGYEQYF; CDR3nt: TGTGCCAGCAGCCAAGAACTCACTGGCGGCTACGAGCAGTACTTC
d_gene: TRBD1; abundance: few; v_gene: TRBV7-6; j_gene: TRBJ1-2; CDR3aa: CASSLGQGFGYTF; CDR3nt: TGTGCCAGCAGCTTAGGACAGGGTTTTGGCTACACCTTC
d_gene: NA; abundance: NA; v_gene: TRBV7-8; j_gene: TRBJ2-2; CDR3aa: CASSYGLRELFF; CDR3nt: TGTGCCAGCAGCTATGGGCTAAGGGAGCTGTTTTTT
d_gene: TRBD2; abundance: NA; v_gene: TRBV18; j_gene: TRBJ2-7; CDR3aa: CASSYGGADSYEQYF; CDR3nt: TGTGCCAGCTCATACGGGGGGGCAGATTCCTACGAGCAGTACTTC
d_gene: TRBD2; abundance: NA; v_gene: TRBV4-3; j_gene: TRBJ2-7; CDR3aa: CASSQEYTSGLAVAEQYF; CDR3nt: TGCGCCAGCAGCCAAGAGTACACATCGGGACTAGCCGTTGCCGAGCAGTACTTC
d_gene: TRBD2; abundance: once; v_gene: TRBV7-2; j_gene: TRBJ2-3; CDR3aa: CASSQGLATDTQYF; CDR3nt: TGTGCCAGCAGCCAGGGACTAGCGACAGATACGCAGTATTTT
d_gene: TRBD2; abundance: NA; v_gene: TRBV27; j_gene: TRBJ2-7; CDR3aa: CASSLLGTSGSYEQYF; CDR3nt: TGTGCCAGCAGTTTATTGGGGACTAGCGGGAGTTACGAGCAGTACTTC
d_gene: NA; abundance: NA; v_gene: TRBV13; j_gene: TRBJ1-1; CDR3aa: CASSLTGAGDEAFF; CDR3nt: TGTGCCAGCAGCTTAACGGGTGCGGGGGATGAAGCTTTCTTT
d_gene: NA; abundance: few; v_gene: TRBV20-1; j_gene: TRBJ1-2; CDR3aa: CSVGDYGYTF; CDR3nt: TGCAGTGTCGGGGACTATGGCTACACCTTC
d_gene: NA; abundance: NA; v_gene: TRBV5-1; j_gene: TRBJ2-2; CDR3aa: CASSPGSPGELFF; CDR3nt: TGCGCCAGCAGCCCGGGGAGTCCCGGGGAGCTGTTTTTT
d_gene: TRBD2; abundance: NA; v_gene: TRBV19; j_gene: TRBJ2-1; CDR3aa: CASSKSRLAGDYNEQFF; CDR3nt: TGTGCCAGTAGCAAAAGTCGGCTAGCGGGCGACTACAATGAGCAGTTCTTC
d_gene: NA; abundance: NA; v_gene: TRBV30; j_gene: TRBJ1-1; CDR3aa: CARSTANTEAFF; CDR3nt: TGTGCCAGATCAACAGCGAACACTGAAGCTTTCTTT
d_gene: NA; abundance: NA; v_gene: TRBV11-2; j_gene: TRBJ1-5; CDR3aa: CASSPTQQSNQPQHF; CDR3nt: TGTGCCAGCAGCCCTACCCAACAGTCAAATCAGCCCCAGCATTTT
d_gene: NA; abundance: NA; v_gene: TRBV5-6; j_gene: TRBJ1-3; CDR3aa: CASSRLRDSGNTIYF; CDR3nt: TGTGCCAGCAGCAGACTCAGGGACTCTGGAAACACCATATATTTT
d_gene: TRBD2; abundance: few; v_gene: TRBV19; j_gene: TRBJ2-5; CDR3aa: CASTPTPGLAVGETQYF; CDR3nt: TGTGCCAGTACCCCCACGCCGGGACTAGCGGTGGGTGAGACCCAGTACTTC
d_gene: TRBD2; abundance: NA; v_gene: TRBV7-2; j_gene: TRBJ2-3; CDR3aa: CASSSIAGADTQYF; CDR3nt: TGTGCCAGCAGCTCAATAGCGGGAGCGGATACGCAGTATTTT
d_gene: TRBD2; abundance: few; v_gene: TRBV29-1; j_gene: TRBJ2-2; CDR3aa: CSVTGAGRGGELFF; CDR3nt: TGCAGCGTTACGGGAGCGGGGAGGGGCGGGGAGCTGTTTTTT
d_gene: TRBD2; abundance: NA; v_gene: TRBV7-2; j_gene: TRBJ2-7; CDR3aa: CASSLALAGGPYEQYF; CDR3nt: TGTGCCAGCAGCTTAGCGCTGGCGGGAGGGCCCTACGAGCAGTACTTC
d_gene: TRBD2; abundance: NA; v_gene: TRBV6-1; j_gene: TRBJ2-2; CDR3aa: CASNKREVGELFF; CDR3nt: TGTGCCAGCAATAAGCGGGAGGTCGGGGAGCTGTTTTTT
d_gene: NA; abundance: NA; v_gene: TRBV9; j_gene: TRBJ1-3; CDR3aa: CASSVSGTGNTIYF; CDR3nt: TGTGCCAGCAGTGTGTCGGGGACTGGAAACACCATATATTTT